What follows are 20 T cell receptor beta chains derived from one specimen sequenced in a study of T cells in Graves' hyperthyroidism and ophthalmopathy. Using RNA transcripts as the source, TCR beta CDR3 regions were amplified. An initial round of RT-PCR targeting the TCR CDR3 relied on the HTBI primer set. Via MiXCR, TCRdb re-called the multiplex PCR reads, giving one row per CDR3 protein. Found here are over 550,000 distinct CDR3 sequences, about a sixth of them singletons; the top ten hold more than 15%. The sample comprised blood. The receptor source for this set is a woman aged 18-30 years with Graves' hyperthyroidism.

The chain joins TRBV25-1 to TRBJ2-1; possibly TRBD1 for D (5 bases). CDR1 and CDR2 (germline): MGHDK, SYGVNS. V lost 6 bases and J lost 4, with 13 bases in between. The CDR3 loop spans 14 amino acids. The DNA of the CDR3 is TGTGCCAGCAGAGAAGCAGGGATGTACAATGAGCAGTTCTTC. Its protein is CASREAGMYNEQFF.

There are a few counts of this clonotype. The chain links TRBV10-2 to TRBJ2-3, with TRBD2 matching 15 bases. The V gene end was trimmed by 7 bases and the J gene end by 1 base; junction bases not matched to a gene: 15. This CDR3 is 20 amino acids long. Germline V lookup: CDR1 WSHSY, CDR2 SAAADI. In DNA, the CDR3 is TGCGCCAGCACCCACCGCGGACTAGCGGGGGGGCTGGGGGGCACAGATACGCAGTATTTT. Protein product: CASTHRGLAGGLGGTDTQYF.

The V and J genes are TRBV6-1 and TRBJ2-2; 8 bases are a match to TRBD2. Trimming at V came to 5 bases and at J to 3 bases, leaving 8 bases not matched to a gene. The germline V gene has CDR1 MNHNS and CDR2 SASEGT. This CDR3 comprises 16 residues. CDR3 region: CASSFYSGDYTGELFF. The DNA for the CDR3 is TGTGCCAGCAGTTTCTATAGCGGGGACTACACCGGGGAGCTGTTTTTT.

V is TRBV5-6 and J is TRBJ2-5; D uncertain. V lost 4 bases and J 2 bases, leaving 15 bases between the germline ends. The CDR3 covers 15 residues. The germline gives CDR1 SGHDT, CDR2 YYEEEE. The CDR3 DNA sequence: TGTGCCAGCAGCATGAAACAGAGAAGACAAGAGACCCAGTACTTC. This gives the protein CASSMKQRRQETQYF.

This clonotype occurred a few times. The CDR3 region has the DNA TGTGCCAGCAGTCCCCTTCATGGTGATACGCAGTATTTT. It yields the protein CASSPLHGDTQYF. The genes are TRBV28 and TRBJ2-3; D gene uncertain. Deletions cut 5 bases from V and 6 bases from J, with 12 bases between. Germline V CDR1 and CDR2: MDHEN, SYDVKM. CDR3 length equals 13 residues.

This clonotype was recorded at least ten times. The chain uses TRBV19 and TRBJ1-2; 7 bases line up with TRBD1. V shed 7 bases, J shed 3 bases, and the junction held 8 bases outside the gene matches. Germline V gene data show CDR1 as LNHDA and CDR2 as SQIVND (reference sequence). The CDR3 spans 14 residues. The CDR3 DNA sequence: TGTGCCAGTACCAGGGACAGAGCTTACTATGGCTACACCTTC. Its protein is CASTRDRAYYGYTF.

The rearrangement uses TRBV28 and TRBJ2-7; possibly TRBD2 for D (5 bases). This CDR3 region has 10 residues. The V end lost 8 bases, the J end lost 7 bases, and 9 bases lay between the germline ends. Germline V gene sequence: CDR1 MDHEN, CDR2 SYDVKM. The CDR3: CASGSGEQYF. The CDR3 DNA follows: TGTGCCAGCGGAAGCGGAGAGCAGTACTTC.

To note about this clonotype: This sequence may be a read error, since a much larger clone differs from it by one base. The final CDR3 position lacks the conserved phenylalanine or tryptophan, pointing to a likely read error. J is TRBJ2-2 and V is TRBV11-2; 10 bases agree with TRBD2. V trimming: 3 bases; J trimming: 4 bases; junction bases outside the gene matches: 2. Germline CDR1 and CDR2: SGHAT and FQNNGV. The CDR3 is 15 amino acids. The CDR3 here is CASSFIAGGTGELFS. The CDR3 DNA reads as TGTGCCAGCAGCTTCATAGCGGGGGGCACCGGGGAGCTGTTTTCT.

Ten or more counts support this clonotype. This chain joins TRBV2 and TRBJ1-2; a possible D gene is TRBD1 (6 bases). CDR3 length: 15 amino acids. CDR1 SNHLY and CDR2 FYNNEI come from the germline V gene. Trimming removed 0 bases from V and 3 bases from J, with 11 bases in between. For the CDR3, the DNA is TGTGCCAGCAGTGAAGCGTGGGGGCGCGACTATGGCTACACCTTC. Its translation: CASSEAWGRDYGYTF.

This clonotype was detected ten times or more. This chain uses TRBV20-1 with TRBJ2-1; D gene uncertain. The length of the CDR3 is 14 residues. V lost 1 base and J 10 bases, leaving 17 bases between the germline ends. Germline CDR1 reads DFQATT; CDR2 reads SNEGSKA (reference sequence). The CDR3 DNA is TGCAGTGCTAGAGTGGCCAGGAGCGTCGTGGAGCAGTTCTTC. Its protein is CSARVARSVVEQFF.

This sequence joins TRBV6-2 or TRBV6-3 and TRBJ2-5; D not certain. V lost 6 bases and J lost 5, with 7 bases in between. Germline CDR1 reads MNHEY; CDR2 reads SVGEGT. The CDR3 contains 11 residues. The CDR3: CASRGWETQYF. In DNA form, the CDR3 reads TGTGCCAGCAGAGGTTGGGAGACCCAGTACTTC.

The chain employs TRBV6-5 and TRBJ1-3; D gene uncertain. The CDR3 totals 14 residues. V was pared by 4 bases and J by 3 bases, with 10 bases between. Germline V lookup: CDR1 MNHEY, CDR2 SVGAGI. The chain's CDR3 is CASSSVAYGNTIYF. The CDR3 nucleotides are TGTGCCAGCAGTTCCGTGGCTTATGGAAACACCATATATTTT.

This clonotype was seen repeatedly, ten times or more. This sequence joins TRBV6-5 and TRBJ2-7; 7 positions match TRBD1. This CDR3 has 14 amino acids. Per germline, CDR1 MNHEY and CDR2 SVGAGI. V dropped 4 bases and J dropped 4; count of bases not matched to a gene: 7. CDR3 loop: CASSLDRPIYEQYF. In nucleotides, the CDR3 is TGTGCCAGCAGTTTGGACAGGCCCATTTACGAGCAGTACTTC.

This sequence joins TRBV7-9 and TRBJ1-2; perhaps TRBD1 as D (5 bases). Germline V lookup: CDR1 SEHNR, CDR2 FQNEAQ (reference sequence). V was pared by 6 bases and J by 8 bases, with 16 bases between. This CDR3 is built from 13 residues. The CDR3 spells CASSSGRGEGYTF. As DNA, the CDR3 is TGTGCCAGCAGTTCGGGTAGGGGTGAGGGCTACACCTTC.

This clonotype came up many times. The CDR3 protein is CSARDRLAGAADTQYF. CDR3 DNA: TGCAGTGCTAGAGATCGGCTAGCGGGAGCGGCAGATACGCAGTATTTT. This chain connects TRBV20-1 to TRBJ2-3; 10 bases map to TRBD2. Germline-derived CDR1 and CDR2 are DFQATT and SNEGSKA (reference sequence). The V segment lost 0 bases and the J segment 4 bases; nucleotides outside the gene matches: 7. The CDR3 runs 16 residues.

This clonotype has only a few counts. This chain links TRBV7-2 with TRBJ2-1, with 7 bases matching TRBD2. Germline CDR1 is SGHTA and CDR2 is FQGNSA. The trim removed 5 bases at V and 2 bases at J, leaving 6 bases unmatched. CDR3 size: 15 residues. CDR3 DNA sequence: TGTGCCAGCAGCCCTAGGGCGGGAGCCTACAATGAGCAGTTCTTC. Translating gives CASSPRAGAYNEQFF. Complete variable domain (other parts from reference TRBV7-2 and TRBJ2-1): GAGVSQSPSNKVTEKGKDVELRCDPISGHTALYWYRQSLGQGLEFLIYFQGNSAPDKSGLPSDRFSAERTGGSVSTLTIQRTQQEDSAVYLCASSPRAGAYNEQFFGPGTRLTVL.

There are many counts of this clonotype. The V and J genes are TRBV6-1 and TRBJ1-2; unclear D gene. Germline-derived CDR1 and CDR2 are MNHNS and SASEGT. The CDR3 runs 15 residues. V lost 6 bases and J 8 bases, leaving 22 bases between the germline ends. CDR3 DNA sequence: TGTGCCAGCAGCCCCGAGTTCAGGACTGCGGGGGGCTACACCTTC. Protein: CASSPEFRTAGGYTF.

This clonotype showed up many times. The rearrangement joins TRBV27 to TRBJ1-1; no firm D call. This CDR3 is built from 14 residues. The germline V gene encodes CDR1 MNHEY and CDR2 SMNVEV (reference sequence). Trimming left V 6 bases short and J 4 bases short, with 15 bases between. The CDR3 region has the DNA TGTGCCAGCAGACTACAGAGGCCGGGCACTGAAGCTTTCTTT. Its translation: CASRLQRPGTEAFF.

This clonotype was counted ten times or more. The gene calls are TRBV28 and TRBJ2-7; either TRBD1 or TRBD2 may supply D (5 bases each). Trimming removed 5 bases from V and 2 bases from J, with 25 bases in between. Germline-derived CDR1 and CDR2 are MDHEN and SYDVKM. The CDR3 covers 18 residues. The chain's CDR3 is CASSPREGTLSTTYEQYF. As DNA, the CDR3 is TGTGCCAGCAGTCCCAGAGAGGGGACCCTCTCTACGACCTACGAGCAGTACTTC.

This clonotype was seen only once. Just one base apart from a much larger clone, this may be a read error. This rearrangement joins TRBV5-1 to TRBJ2-7, with no clear D. CDR3 length: 14 residues. CDR1 SGHRS and CDR2 YFSETQ come from the germline V gene. CDR3 sequence reads: CASSLGGIPYELYF. CDR3 sequence (DNA): TGCGCCAGCAGCTTGGGGGGAATACCCTACGAGCTGTACTTC.